These 6 T cell receptor beta chains originate from one sample sequenced in a study of control samples from healthy donors and cancer patients. The assay was immunoSEQ multiplex PCR, and TCRdb's table has in-frame clones only and misses some. The sample carries approximately 100,000 clones, 82% recorded once. Input material: blood. The receptors were sampled from a man aged 55 to 70 in good health.

V gene TRBV6-5 combines with J gene TRBJ1-1; tentatively, D is TRBD1 (6 bases). Trimming took off 6 bases at V and 0 bases at J, with 8 bases between the two ends. This CDR3 region has 13 residues. Germline CDR1 is MNHEY and CDR2 is SVGAGI. This CDR3 is CASRGHMNTEAFF. The CDR3 DNA reads as TGTGCCAGCAGGGGACATATGAACACTGAAGCTTTCTTT.

CDR3 sequence: CASSRGTDTQYF. CDR3 DNA sequence: TGTGCCAGCAGCCGGGGCACAGATACGCAGTATTTT. The V and J genes are TRBV6-5 and TRBJ2-3; D call uncertain. V lost 6 bases to trimming and J lost 1 base, with 5 bases between them. CDR3 length: 12 residues. Germline V gene data show CDR1 as MNHEY and CDR2 as SVGAGI.

Note on this clone: One junction end disagrees with the germline gene, perhaps due to a read error. This sequence joins TRBV5-8 and TRBJ1-6; tentatively, D is TRBD1 (5 bases). The CDR3 sequence is 14 residues long. Germline CDR1 is SGHTS and CDR2 is YDEGEE. The CDR3 DNA reads TGTGCCAGCAGATTGGGGGGAGTTAATTCACCCCTCCACTTT. As protein: CASRLGGVNSPLHF.

This clone was counted once. The same CDR3 also results from other DNA sequences found in this sample. The CDR3 bases are TGCGCCAGCAGCTTGGGGCCCCAGGGGGTTCAAGAGACCCAGTACTTC. Translating it yields CASSLGPQGVQETQYF. The V call is TRBV5-1, the J call TRBJ2-5, with TRBD1 matching 7 bases. Germline V lookup: CDR1 SGHRS, CDR2 YFSETQ. V gave up 0 bases and J gave up 2 bases; unmatched junction bases: 7. The CDR3 totals 16 residues.

The V gene is TRBV19, the J gene TRBJ1-1; 7 positions match TRBD1. The CDR3 loop spans 15 amino acids. The germline gives CDR1 LNHDA, CDR2 SQIVND (reference sequence). V shed 5 bases, J shed 7 bases, and the junction held 13 bases outside the gene matches. CDR3 coding DNA: TGTGCCAGTAGTGTTAGACAGGGTCGACGATATGAAGCTTTCTTT. This gives the protein CASSVRQGRRYEAFF.

This clone was observed a few times. The chain employs TRBV19 and TRBJ1-5, with D hard to call. Germline-derived CDR1 and CDR2 are LNHDA and SQIVND (reference sequence). The CDR3 totals 14 residues. The V end was cut by 5 bases, the J end by 1 base, with 9 bases between. Written as DNA, the CDR3 is TGTGCCAGTAGTGTTGAAGGGAGCAATCAGCCCCAGCATTTT. Its protein is CASSVEGSNQPQHF.